This T cell receptor (beta chain) came from a study of cytomegalovirus exposure and HLA in healthy donors. Study observations and caveats: As a later analysis revealed, most CMV-associated TCR beta chains appeared HLA-restricted. An assumption of roughly uniform sequencing depth across donors underlay the presence/absence analyses.

Primers for the PCR totalled 60 Vbeta and 13 Jbeta. Only in-frame clones appear in the TCRdb table, and some are missing; sequencing was by immunoSEQ multiplex PCR. The table has about 190,000 clones, 75% to 90% seen once. Worth noting for this clone: Its antigen is as yet unknown.

This clonotype was sampled from a woman aged 18-29 years in good health and CMV-seronegative. Source material: PBMCs.

CDR3 coding DNA: TGTGCCAGCACCAGGACAGGGGGTGGCTACACCTTC. It translates to CASTRTGGGYTF. The chain has TRBV7-9 and TRBJ1-2, with TRBD1 matching 10 bases. The V gene's germline CDR1 is SEHNR and CDR2 FQNEAQ (reference sequence). Trimming cost V 7 bases and J 7 bases; bases outside gene matches: 3. CDR3 length equals 12 residues.